A selection of T cell receptor beta chains follows, all from one sample in a study of T-cell memory formation after mild COVID-19. MiXCR, applied by TCRdb to the 5' RACE reads, yields one record per CDR3 protein. The sample comprises approximately 350,000 distinct CDR3 sequences, over 10% of which are singletons, and 20% to 25% rests with the top ten. Sequencing was done on a sample of PBMCs or a T cell subset sorted from them (not recorded which). Receptors were obtained from a man aged 18 to 35 who had mild COVID-19 (a few samples of this study predate the infection). Cell type and time point are not known. CDR3s include the opening cysteine and the closing phenylalanine or tryptophan. Each record gives: J gene, V gene, D gene, clone size, CDR3 protein, CDR3 DNA. D genes are given only for firm matches. Clone size is shown for a subset of rows, as once, few, many or a class of expanded clone.

j_gene: TRBJ1-2; v_gene: TRBV6-6; d_gene: NA; abundance: few; CDR3aa: CASSYSIGQQLSYGYTF; CDR3nt: TGTGCCAGCAGTTACTCGATTGGACAGCAATTAAGTTATGGCTACACCTTC
j_gene: TRBJ2-7; v_gene: TRBV4-3; d_gene: TRBD2; abundance: few; CDR3aa: CASSRRTSELEQYF; CDR3nt: TGCGCCAGCAGCCGCCGGACTAGCGAGCTCGAGCAGTACTTC
j_gene: TRBJ2-5; v_gene: TRBV5-6; d_gene: TRBD1; abundance: NA; CDR3aa: CASSLATGAQETQYF; CDR3nt: TGTGCCAGCAGCTTGGCCACAGGGGCCCAAGAGACCCAGTACTTC
j_gene: TRBJ1-2; v_gene: TRBV18; d_gene: NA; abundance: NA; CDR3aa: CASSEGRSGGRYGYTF; CDR3nt: TGTGCCAGCTCAGAGGGACGGAGTGGAGGGCGCTATGGCTACACCTTC
j_gene: TRBJ1-1; v_gene: TRBV18; d_gene: NA; abundance: NA; CDR3aa: CASSPDSPMNTEAFF; CDR3nt: TGTGCCAGCTCACCGGACAGTCCCATGAACACTGAAGCTTTCTTT
j_gene: TRBJ2-1; v_gene: TRBV12-3/TRBV12-4; d_gene: NA; abundance: NA; CDR3aa: CASSPREAPDEQFF; CDR3nt: TGTGCCAGCAGTCCCCGTGAGGCCCCGGATGAGCAGTTCTTC
j_gene: TRBJ2-3; v_gene: TRBV7-2; d_gene: TRBD2; abundance: few; CDR3aa: CASSSFLGLAGTRTDTQYF; CDR3nt: TGTGCCAGCAGCTCGTTTTTGGGACTAGCGGGGACCAGGACAGATACGCAGTATTTT
j_gene: TRBJ2-1; v_gene: TRBV7-2; d_gene: NA; abundance: few; CDR3aa: CASVPGPRLPGPNEQFF; CDR3nt: TGTGCCAGCGTCCCGGGACCCCGTTTGCCCGGCCCCAATGAGCAGTTCTTC
j_gene: TRBJ2-1; v_gene: TRBV6-2/TRBV6-3; d_gene: NA; abundance: NA; CDR3aa: CASSHGQLDEQFF; CDR3nt: TGTGCCAGCAGTCACGGCCAGCTCGATGAGCAGTTCTTC
j_gene: TRBJ1-2; v_gene: TRBV7-2; d_gene: TRBD1; abundance: NA; CDR3aa: CASSLTGSYRYGYTF; CDR3nt: TGTGCCAGCAGCTTGACAGGGTCCTATCGATATGGCTACACCTTC
j_gene: TRBJ2-4; v_gene: TRBV7-2; d_gene: NA; abundance: many; CDR3aa: CASSSTLGGAAKNIQYF; CDR3nt: TGTGCCAGCAGTTCGACCCTAGGGGGGGCGGCCAAAAACATTCAGTACTTC
j_gene: TRBJ2-3; v_gene: TRBV21-1; d_gene: NA; abundance: NA; CDR3aa: CASREQGATTDTQYF; CDR3nt: TGTGCCAGCAGGGAACAGGGGGCGACCACAGATACGCAGTATTTT
j_gene: TRBJ1-3; v_gene: TRBV7-2; d_gene: TRBD1; abundance: NA; CDR3aa: CASSLGWGQGGGNTIYF; CDR3nt: TGTGCCAGCAGCTTAGGTTGGGGCCAGGGGGGTGGAAACACCATATATTTT
j_gene: TRBJ2-2; v_gene: TRBV6-1; d_gene: TRBD2; abundance: few; CDR3aa: CASSEPGGTGELFF; CDR3nt: TGTGCCAGCAGTGAGCCCGGGGGGACCGGGGAGCTGTTTTTT
j_gene: TRBJ1-1; v_gene: TRBV11-2; d_gene: NA; abundance: few; CDR3aa: CASSLALGGGTEAFF; CDR3nt: TGTGCCAGCAGCTTAGCCCTTGGGGGTGGCACTGAAGCTTTCTTT
j_gene: TRBJ2-5; v_gene: TRBV12-3/TRBV12-4; d_gene: NA; abundance: many; CDR3aa: CASRLGGETQYF; CDR3nt: TGTGCCAGCAGGCTAGGCGGGGAGACCCAGTACTTC
j_gene: TRBJ2-1; v_gene: TRBV7-6; d_gene: TRBD2; abundance: few; CDR3aa: CASSLAVGGFVNEQFF; CDR3nt: TGTGCCAGCAGCTTAGCAGTCGGGGGGTTCGTCAATGAGCAGTTCTTC
j_gene: TRBJ1-5; v_gene: TRBV12-3/TRBV12-4; d_gene: NA; abundance: many; CDR3aa: CASSLLPGVDQPQHF; CDR3nt: TGTGCCAGCAGTTTATTGCCAGGGGTTGATCAGCCCCAGCATTTT
j_gene: TRBJ1-1; v_gene: TRBV5-4; d_gene: NA; abundance: few; CDR3aa: CASSFGAHTEAFF; CDR3nt: TGTGCCAGCAGCTTTGGGGCACACACTGAAGCTTTCTTT
j_gene: TRBJ2-3; v_gene: TRBV11-2; d_gene: NA; abundance: NA; CDR3aa: CASSLGNYGPDTQYF; CDR3nt: TGTGCCAGCAGCTTAGGCAACTACGGGCCAGATACGCAGTATTTT
j_gene: TRBJ2-4; v_gene: TRBV2; d_gene: NA; abundance: NA; CDR3aa: CASSEQGNIQYF; CDR3nt: TGTGCCAGCAGTGAACAGGGGAACATTCAGTACTTC
j_gene: TRBJ1-1; v_gene: TRBV2; d_gene: NA; abundance: NA; CDR3aa: CASSPGRFSTEAFF; CDR3nt: TGTGCCAGCAGCCCGGGACGGTTTAGCACTGAAGCTTTCTTT
j_gene: TRBJ2-7; v_gene: TRBV2; d_gene: NA; abundance: few; CDR3aa: CASRAYEQYF; CDR3nt: TGTGCCAGCCGTGCCTACGAGCAGTACTTC
j_gene: TRBJ1-1; v_gene: TRBV4-1; d_gene: NA; abundance: few; CDR3aa: CASSQNRVGVNTEAFF; CDR3nt: TGCGCCAGCAGCCAGAACAGGGTCGGGGTGAACACTGAAGCTTTCTTT
j_gene: TRBJ2-7; v_gene: TRBV30; d_gene: TRBD1; abundance: NA; CDR3aa: CAWRGRAGGNEQYF; CDR3nt: TGTGCCTGGCGGGGACGGGCAGGGGGCAACGAGCAGTACTTC
j_gene: TRBJ1-6; v_gene: TRBV6-5; d_gene: NA; abundance: NA; CDR3aa: CASRRRSSYNSPLHF; CDR3nt: TGTGCCAGCAGACGACGGAGCTCCTATAATTCACCCCTCCACTTT
j_gene: TRBJ2-2; v_gene: TRBV2; d_gene: TRBD1; abundance: NA; CDR3aa: CANRDRGTGELFF; CDR3nt: TGTGCCAACCGGGACAGGGGAACCGGGGAGCTGTTTTTT
j_gene: TRBJ2-2; v_gene: TRBV7-9; d_gene: NA; abundance: NA; CDR3aa: CASSIGTGELFF; CDR3nt: TGTGCCAGCAGCATCGGTACCGGGGAGCTGTTTTTT
j_gene: TRBJ1-5; v_gene: TRBV28; d_gene: NA; abundance: many; CDR3aa: CASNQPPSQPQHF; CDR3nt: TGTGCCAGCAACCAACCCCCGTCGCAGCCCCAGCATTTT
j_gene: TRBJ2-3; v_gene: TRBV15; d_gene: TRBD1; abundance: once; CDR3aa: CATSRTGTGGPDTQYF; CDR3nt: TGTGCCACCAGCAGAACCGGGACAGGGGGCCCAGATACGCAGTATTTT
j_gene: TRBJ2-4; v_gene: TRBV11-1; d_gene: NA; abundance: NA; CDR3aa: CASSLVQGENIQYF; CDR3nt: TGTGCCAGCAGCTTGGTACAGGGCGAAAACATTCAGTACTTC
j_gene: TRBJ2-7; v_gene: TRBV6-2/TRBV6-3; d_gene: TRBD1; abundance: few; CDR3aa: CASSQRDRGYEQYF; CDR3nt: TGTGCCAGCAGCCAAAGGGACAGAGGCTACGAGCAGTACTTC
j_gene: TRBJ2-3; v_gene: TRBV7-2; d_gene: NA; abundance: many; CDR3aa: CASSSPFRDTQYF; CDR3nt: TGTGCCAGCAGCTCTCCTTTCCGGGATACGCAGTATTTT
j_gene: TRBJ1-2; v_gene: TRBV20-1; d_gene: NA; abundance: few; CDR3aa: CSARNGGLIGYTF; CDR3nt: TGCAGTGCTCGTAACGGGGGGTTGATCGGCTACACCTTC
j_gene: TRBJ1-4; v_gene: TRBV9; d_gene: NA; abundance: many; CDR3aa: CASSVSGEATNEKLFF; CDR3nt: TGTGCCAGCAGCGTTTCAGGGGAGGCAACTAATGAAAAACTGTTTTTT
j_gene: TRBJ1-2; v_gene: TRBV18; d_gene: NA; abundance: few; CDR3aa: CASSDQEDRGYTF; CDR3nt: TGTGCCAGCTCAGATCAGGAGGATCGCGGCTACACCTTC
j_gene: TRBJ1-2; v_gene: TRBV12-3/TRBV12-4; d_gene: TRBD1; abundance: NA; CDR3aa: CASSFNRGMSGHTF; CDR3nt: TGTGCCAGCAGTTTTAACAGGGGGATGTCTGGCCACACCTTC
j_gene: TRBJ2-3; v_gene: TRBV4-2; d_gene: TRBD2; abundance: few; CDR3aa: CASSLGRGGAGTDTQYF; CDR3nt: TGTGCCAGCAGCCTGGGCCGCGGGGGGGCGGGCACAGATACGCAGTATTTT
j_gene: TRBJ1-1; v_gene: TRBV12-3/TRBV12-4; d_gene: TRBD1; abundance: few; CDR3aa: CASSQQGLSTEAFF; CDR3nt: TGTGCCAGCAGTCAACAGGGGCTGAGCACTGAAGCTTTCTTT
j_gene: TRBJ1-1; v_gene: TRBV6-2/TRBV6-3; d_gene: NA; abundance: few; CDR3aa: CASSYSRDGGGTEAFF; CDR3nt: TGTGCCAGCAGTTACTCCCGGGACGGAGGAGGGACTGAAGCTTTCTTT
j_gene: TRBJ2-5; v_gene: TRBV13; d_gene: NA; abundance: NA; CDR3aa: CASSPRGGQQTQYF; CDR3nt: TGTGCCAGCAGCCCCCGTGGGGGGCAGCAGACCCAGTACTTC
j_gene: TRBJ1-6; v_gene: TRBV5-1; d_gene: NA; abundance: many; CDR3aa: CASSQGRVGSPLHF; CDR3nt: TGCGCCAGCAGTCAGGGGCGAGTAGGTTCACCCCTCCACTTT
j_gene: TRBJ2-4; v_gene: TRBV13; d_gene: NA; abundance: NA; CDR3aa: CASSLTWTAKNIQYF; CDR3nt: TGTGCCAGCAGCCTCACTTGGACAGCCAAAAACATTCAGTACTTC
j_gene: TRBJ2-5; v_gene: TRBV27; d_gene: NA; abundance: few; CDR3aa: CASSLEGLSGETQYF; CDR3nt: TGTGCCAGCAGTTTAGAGGGCCTAAGCGGCGAGACCCAGTACTTC
j_gene: TRBJ2-5; v_gene: TRBV20-1; d_gene: NA; abundance: few; CDR3aa: CSAAVGGRETQYF; CDR3nt: TGCAGTGCTGCAGTGGGTGGTAGAGAGACCCAGTACTTC
j_gene: TRBJ2-7; v_gene: TRBV7-9; d_gene: NA; abundance: NA; CDR3aa: CASSLTLGRVEQYF; CDR3nt: TGTGCCAGCAGCTTAACGTTAGGCAGGGTGGAGCAGTACTTC